A single TCR beta chain is shown here with its context. The primer mix had 60 Vbeta and 13 Jbeta primers. Some clones are missing from TCRdb's copy, which holds only in-frame ones; the method was immunoSEQ multiplex PCR. The sample lists more than 200,000 clones, 82% seen once, with about 6.1% in the top ten. The data were obtained in a study of cytomegalovirus exposure and HLA in healthy donors. Sequenced input: PBMCs. The source is a man in his forties or fifties in good health and CMV-seropositive.

The CDR3 DNA reads TGTGCCAGCAGCCCGGGACAGTTAGAAGAGACCCAGTACTTC. It codes for CASSPGQLEETQYF. This sequence joins TRBV5-5 and TRBJ2-5; 7 bases align to TRBD1. The CDR3 totals 14 residues. Germline V gives CDR1 SGHKS, CDR2 YYEKEE (reference sequence). V shed 4 bases, J shed 3 bases, and the junction held 6 bases outside the gene matches.